This record looks at one T cell receptor (beta chain) sequence and its context. It lacks a known antigen. It has no much larger one-base neighbor in the sample; base qualities were not kept. Library preparation used the immunoSEQ multiplex PCR assay. As stored in TCRdb, this immuneACCESS dataset retains in-frame rearrangements with V and J assigned. A fraction of the clones does not appear; measured against another copy, unresolved V genes explain less than half of the discrepancy, and the remainder lacks a known reason. This sample comprises about 92,000 clones, roughly four fifths of them detected only once. The ten top clones hold over 7.5% of the sample. V is clipped by 1 base and J by 1 base, and the sequence between their germline boundaries is 7 bases long. Its CDR3 holds 14 amino acids, cysteine through phenylalanine. Here the CDR3 DNA is all that survives: 42 bases in frame from base 1. In the germline V gene (reference sequence), CDR1 corresponds to SEHNR and CDR2 to FQNEAQ.

The source of the sample is a study of control samples from healthy donors and cancer patients (dated by TCRdb to the early 2020s). The sequence was obtained from a woman aged 60-75 years in good health. Recombination connected TRBV7-9 to TRBJ2-5; no D gene can be assigned with confidence. The specimen sequenced was blood. The CDR3 protein: CASSLVRPQETQYF. The DNA sequence is as follows: TGTGCCAGCAGCTTAGTAAGGCCCCAAGAGACCCAGTACTTC.